This record concerns one TCR beta chain sequence. The antigen is unknown. The data derive from a study of T cell responses to AZD1222 COVID-19 vaccine. Whole-study results and caveats: The study reported that nearly half of spike-specific TCRs target unmutated variant regions.

Generated by immunoSEQ multiplex PCR, the TCRdb table keeps only in-frame clones and is missing some. Of around 250,000 clones in the sample, more than 80% were seen once. From germline, CDR1 is MNHEY and CDR2 SVGAGI. This CDR3 is built from 15 residues. The V end was cut by 6 bases, the J end by 4 bases, with 16 bases between. The V and J genes are TRBV6-5 and TRBJ1-3; a possible D gene is TRBD1 (5 bases). The source is an adult in good health. The material was peripheral blood, obtained on day 0 of AZD1222 vaccination. CDR3 in DNA: TGTGCCAGCAGACCGCAGGCAGGGCTAGGAAACACCATATATTTT. Protein sequence: CASRPQAGLGNTIYF.